The subject of this entry is one TCR beta chain. Its antigen is unidentified. This sample is part of a study of long-term antiretroviral therapy in people with HIV. The study's findings and limits: Whichever time point was examined, clones expanded before ART dominated the repertoire.

The CDR3 totals 14 residues. Deletions cut 4 bases from V and 4 bases from J, with 14 bases between. Germline assignment: CDR1 SGHRS and CDR2 YFSETQ. Researchers report immunoSEQ v3.0 was run at survey level. Only in-frame clones appear in the TCRdb table, and some are missing; sequencing was by immunoSEQ multiplex PCR. The sample lists about 16,000 clones, approximately 71% occurring once. This receptor was identified in a woman in her forties or fifties with HIV. J is TRBJ2-5 and V is TRBV5-1; D may be TRBD2 (7 bases). The sample here was unsorted PBMCs, taken 1.5 years before starting antiretroviral therapy. The CDR3 region has the DNA TGCGCCAGCAGCAGAGGGGGGGCCAGAGAGACCCAGTACTTC. Translated, it gives CASSRGGARETQYF.